This entry lists 3 T cell receptor beta chains sequenced from one sample in a study of response to subunit inactivated influenza vaccine. MiXCR was run by TCRdb on the RT-PCR reads, yielding one entry per CDR3 protein. Of 450,000 to 500,000 distinct CDR3 sequences listed, approximately 9.9% are singletons. Sample: PBMCs from blood, taken roughly 46 days after vaccination. Receptors were obtained from a middle-aged man who received an inactivated influenza vaccine.

Only a few counts were recorded for this clonotype. The chain has TRBV2 and TRBJ2-1; no clear D gene. V was trimmed by 4 bases and J by 4 bases, leaving 8 bases between them. The CDR3 has 13 amino acids. The germline V gene has CDR1 SNHLY and CDR2 FYNNEI. CDR3 bases: TGTGCCAGCAGTGTCTTGGAGTACAATGAGCAGTTCTTC. Its translation: CASSVLEYNEQFF. The full variable domain, rest sourced from reference TRBV2 and TRBJ2-1, is EPEVTQTPSHQVTQMGQEVILRCVPISNHLYFYWYRQILGQKVEFLVSFYNNEISEKSEIFDDQFSVERPDGSNFTLKIRSTKLEDSAMYFCASSVLEYNEQFFGPGTRLTVL.

This clonotype has only a few counts. The rearrangement links TRBV4-2 to TRBJ2-5; D might be TRBD2 (6 bases). Trimming stripped 6 bases from V and 1 base from J, with 18 bases between. The CDR3 has 16 amino acids. The V gene's germline CDR1 is LGHNA and CDR2 YNFKEQ. The CDR3 DNA is TGTGCCAGCAGTCTTACACGGGGAGCGGGCCAAGAGACCCAGTACTTC. Protein product: CASSLTRGAGQETQYF.

This clonotype was found a few times. CDR3 DNA: TGTGCCAGCATGCCAGGGCAGGGGACAGATACGCAGTATTTT. Amino acid sequence: CASMPGQGTDTQYF. This sequence joins TRBV28 and TRBJ2-3; weak D call: TRBD1 (6 bases). The germline V gene encodes CDR1 MDHEN and CDR2 SYDVKM. V dropped 7 bases and J dropped 3 bases, with 14 bases sitting between them. The CDR3 contains 14 residues.